A selection of T cell receptor beta chains follows, all from one sample in a study of blood T cell repertoires in COVID-19. This table comes from immunoSEQ multiplex PCR, and its TCRdb copy is limited to in-frame clones, with some not included. Among 250,000 or so clones listed, more than 80% were seen once. The sequencing input was peripheral blood. These receptors were obtained from a human donor in a cohort sampled during active COVID-19. Each CDR3 is given with its conserved first and last residue. Each record gives: V gene, J gene, clone size, D gene, CDR3 protein, CDR3 DNA. The D gene is left open where the match is weak. A row's size may be missing; if present it is once, few, many or a size class.

>TRBV4-1|TRBJ2-7|NA|NA
CASSPYFPGTYEQYF
TGCGCCAGCAGCCCCTATTTCCCGGGTACCTACGAGCAGTACTTC
>TRBV5-1|TRBJ2-1|NA|TRBD1
CASSQTQGAIGEQFF
TGCGCCAGCAGCCAAACACAGGGGGCAATAGGTGAGCAGTTCTTC
>TRBV11-2|TRBJ2-1|NA|NA
CASSKTENEQFF
TGTGCCAGCTCCAAAACGGAGAATGAGCAGTTCTTC
>TRBV6-5|TRBJ2-1|NA|NA
CASRTGTYNEQFF
TGTGCCAGCAGAACCGGGACCTACAATGAGCAGTTCTTC
>TRBV19|TRBJ1-4|NA|NA
CASSISRREKLFF
TGTGCCAGTAGTATCTCCCGGCGGGAAAAACTGTTTTTT
>TRBV18|TRBJ1-4|NA|NA
CASSTQTQEHEKLFF
TGTGCCAGCTCCACTCAAACCCAAGAACATGAAAAACTGTTTTTT
>TRBV11-2|TRBJ2-3|NA|NA
CASSLIQGTDTQYF
TGTGCCAGCAGCTTAATCCAGGGAACAGATACGCAGTATTTT
>TRBV6-5|TRBJ1-5|NA|NA
CASRPGQRNQPQHF
TGTGCCAGCAGGCCCGGACAGCGCAATCAGCCCCAGCATTTT
>TRBV15|TRBJ1-5|NA|TRBD1
CATSRGRGPNQPQHF
TGTGCCACCAGCAGGGGCAGGGGGCCCAATCAGCCCCAGCATTTT
>TRBV6-5|TRBJ1-5|NA|TRBD1
CASGQGKQPQHF
TGTGCCAGCGGACAGGGGAAACAGCCCCAGCATTTT
>TRBV7-2|TRBJ2-5|many|NA
CASSPSGTSQETQYF
TGTGCCAGTTCCCCCTCCGGGACATCTCAAGAGACCCAGTACTTC
>TRBV3-1/TRBV3-2|TRBJ2-1|NA|NA
CASSHGSGIVIASNEQFF
TGTGCCAGCAGCCATGGGTCCGGGATCGTGATTGCAAGCAATGAGCAGTTCTTC
>TRBV5-3|TRBJ1-1|NA|NA
CARSLRAEAFF
TGTGCCAGAAGCTTGCGCGCTGAAGCTTTCTTT
>TRBV20-1|TRBJ2-7|NA|NA
CAQGPYEQYF
TGCGCACAGGGACCCTACGAGCAGTACTTC
>TRBV18|TRBJ1-1|NA|NA
CASSPISPGQTTEAFF
TGTGCCAGCTCACCCATAAGTCCTGGACAGACAACTGAAGCTTTCTTT
>TRBV5-1|TRBJ1-5|NA|NA
CASSPRGREEPQHF
TGCGCCAGCAGCCCTCGAGGCAGGGAGGAGCCCCAGCATTTT
>TRBV4-1|TRBJ2-7|NA|TRBD1
CASSPQGQPTYEQYF
TGCGCCAGCAGCCCACAGGGGCAGCCAACCTACGAGCAGTACTTC
>TRBV11-2|TRBJ2-7|few|TRBD1
CASSLHRGYEQYF
TGTGCCAGCAGCTTACACAGGGGCTACGAGCAGTACTTC
>TRBV11-3|TRBJ2-1|many|NA
CASSQTPGGIGEQFF
TGTGCCAGCAGCCAGACCCCAGGGGGGATCGGTGAGCAGTTCTTC
>TRBV5-1|TRBJ1-1|NA|TRBD1
CASSSLQGASGTEAFF
TGCGCCAGCAGCTCGCTACAGGGGGCATCGGGCACTGAAGCTTTCTTT
>TRBV19|TRBJ2-3|NA|NA
CASSIWGRTDTQYF
TGTGCCAGTAGTATCTGGGGGCGCACAGATACGCAGTATTTT
>TRBV7-9|TRBJ2-1|NA|NA
CASSLSPGDKTYNEQFF
TGTGCCAGCAGCTTATCTCCAGGGGACAAAACCTACAATGAGCAGTTCTTC
>TRBV27|TRBJ1-1|NA|NA
CASSLSSGRGTEAFF
TGTGCCAGCAGTTTATCATCCGGGAGGGGCACTGAAGCTTTCTTT
>TRBV5-6|TRBJ2-1|NA|TRBD1
CASRKDRGVNEQFF
TGTGCCAGCAGAAAAGACAGGGGGGTCAATGAGCAGTTCTTC
>TRBV5-5|TRBJ2-7|few|NA
CASSLEGTPNYEQYF
TGTGCCAGCAGCTTGGAAGGGACACCGAACTACGAGCAGTACTTC
>TRBV5-1|TRBJ2-1|NA|TRBD2
CASSPQRGAGGPIEQFF
TGCGCCAGCAGCCCGCAGCGAGGAGCGGGAGGGCCAATTGAGCAGTTCTTC
>TRBV15|TRBJ2-1|few|NA
CATSRVKRELLF
TGTGCCACCAGCAGAGTAAAAAGGGAGTTACTCTTC
>TRBV5-1|TRBJ1-1|NA|NA
CASSEGTNTEAFF
TGCGCCAGCTCTGAGGGAACGAACACTGAAGCTTTCTTT
>TRBV28|TRBJ2-5|NA|TRBD1
CASKSNRDRKETQYF
TGTGCCAGCAAATCGAACCGGGACAGAAAAGAGACCCAGTACTTC
>TRBV28|TRBJ1-1|NA|NA
CASIIPRGLLTEAFF
TGTGCCAGCATTATACCCCGAGGTCTTCTCACTGAAGCTTTCTTT
>TRBV11-2|TRBJ2-7|once|NA
CASSLPGGGSYEQYF
TGTGCCAGCAGCTTACCGGGCGGAGGCTCCTACGAGCAGTACTTC
>TRBV11-3|TRBJ2-1|NA|TRBD1
CASSLEGTANEQFF
TGTGCCAGCAGCTTAGAAGGGACAGCAAATGAGCAGTTCTTC
>TRBV29-1|TRBJ1-1|NA|NA
CSVEGPGKREAFF
TGCAGCGTTGAGGGGCCGGGTAAAAGAGAAGCTTTCTTT
>TRBV18|TRBJ2-7|NA|NA
CASSLLTVSSSYEQYF
TGTGCCAGCTCACTTCTTACAGTCTCCAGCTCCTACGAGCAGTACTTC
>TRBV11-2|TRBJ1-1|few|NA
CASSPGNTGNTEAFF
TGTGCCAGCAGCCCAGGGAATACAGGGAACACTGAAGCTTTCTTT
>TRBV4-2|TRBJ1-1|NA|NA
CASSQELPGPNTEAFF
TGTGCCAGCAGCCAAGAGTTACCAGGGCCGAACACTGAAGCTTTCTTT
>TRBV5-1|TRBJ2-7|NA|TRBD2
CASSLAPGGMAYEQYF
TGCGCCAGCAGCTTGGCCCCGGGAGGGATGGCCTACGAGCAGTACTTC
>TRBV5-1|TRBJ2-5|few|TRBD2
CASSLMGLQETQYF
TGCGCCAGCAGCTTAATGGGACTACAAGAGACCCAGTACTTC
>TRBV24-1|TRBJ2-1|NA|TRBD2
CATSHGGRASLANEQFF
TGTGCCACCAGTCACGGCGGGAGGGCCTCCCTAGCGAATGAGCAGTTCTTC
>TRBV15|TRBJ1-5|NA|NA
CATSRERAGNSNQPQHF
TGTGCCACCAGCAGAGAAAGGGCAGGGAATAGCAATCAGCCCCAGCATTTT
>TRBV5-6|TRBJ1-6|NA|NA
CASSSGLNRNSPLHF
TGTGCCAGCAGCTCGGGACTGAACCGTAATTCACCCCTCCACTTT
>TRBV25-1|TRBJ1-2|few|NA
CASSRGGYGYTF
TGTGCCAGCAGTCGGGGAGGGTATGGCTACACCTTC
>TRBV6-5|TRBJ2-7|once|NA
CASRYRDTGPYEQYF
TGTGCCAGCAGGTACCGGGACACGGGCCCCTACGAGCAGTACTTC
>TRBV7-3|TRBJ1-1|NA|NA
CASSPSGSGGTEAFF
TGTGCCAGCAGCCCATCGGGTTCCGGGGGCACTGAAGCTTTCTTT
>TRBV5-4|TRBJ1-3|NA|NA
CAKGDSGNTIYF
TGTGCCAAGGGAGACTCTGGAAACACCATATATTTT
>TRBV5-8|TRBJ1-2|NA|TRBD1
CASSPNRQGYYGYTF
TGTGCCAGCAGCCCAAATCGACAGGGGTACTATGGCTACACCTTC
>TRBV6-2/TRBV6-3|TRBJ1-1|NA|NA
CASSLGLGSTEAFF
TGTGCCAGCAGCCTAGGGTTGGGGAGCACTGAAGCTTTCTTT
>TRBV10-3|TRBJ2-1|few|NA
CAISGRGGVNEQFF
TGTGCCATCAGTGGGAGAGGGGGGGTCAATGAGCAGTTCTTC
>TRBV5-4|TRBJ2-5|NA|NA
CASSLLIGGQETQYF
TGTGCCAGCAGCTTATTGATAGGGGGACAAGAGACCCAGTACTTC
>TRBV20-1|TRBJ1-2|NA|NA
CSANINYGYTF
TGCAGTGCTAACATAAACTATGGCTACACCTTC
>TRBV7-9|TRBJ2-7|NA|NA
CASSSPDSTYEQYF
TGTGCCAGCAGCTCCCCGGACTCTACCTACGAGCAGTACTTC
>TRBV24-1|TRBJ1-2|NA|NA
CATSDLARDGYTF
TGTGCCACCAGTGATTTGGCCAGGGATGGCTACACCTTC
>TRBV25-1|TRBJ2-3|few|TRBD2
CASSSPESGRSDTQYF
TGTGCCAGCAGTTCTCCGGAGAGCGGGAGATCCGATACGCAGTATTTT
>TRBV6-1|TRBJ2-4|few|TRBD1
CASSELGQGVYIQYF
TGTGCCAGCAGTGAACTGGGGCAGGGGGTGTACATTCAGTACTTC
>TRBV7-6|TRBJ2-1|few|TRBD2
CASSSQGGTSGRALDEQFF
TGTGCCAGCAGTTCACAGGGGGGGACTAGCGGGAGGGCCCTGGATGAGCAGTTCTTC